A selection of T cell receptor beta chains follows, all from one sample in a study of blood T cell repertoires in COVID-19. The protocol was immunoSEQ multiplex PCR, while the TCRdb copy is restricted to in-frame clones and leaves out a portion. The data hold around 270,000 clones, with over 80% observed a single time. Sequencing was carried out using peripheral blood. Source of these receptors: a woman aged 40-49 years who had recovered from COVID-19. Both conserved end residues are part of each CDR3. The order of the fields is D gene, J gene, clone size, CDR3 length, V gene, CDR3 DNA, CDR3 protein. The D gene is left open where the match is weak. Rows give clone size only sometimes, using once, few, many, or a class for an expanded clone.

. TRBJ2-2 once 14 TRBV27 TGTGCCACAGCCTCAGGTTTGAACACCGGGGAGCTGTTTTTT CATASGLNTGELFF
. TRBJ2-5 . 12 TRBV3-1/TRBV3-2 TGTGCCAGCAGCCATCGAGCGGAGACCCAGTACTTC CASSHRAETQYF
. TRBJ2-1 . 15 TRBV7-9 TGTGCCAGCACCAAGGGGGGGGCCTCCTACAATGAGCAGTTCTTC CASTKGGASYNEQFF
. TRBJ2-7 . 15 TRBV11-2 TGTGCCAGCAGCTTATCAGTGGGCCGCTCCTACGAGCAGTACTTC CASSLSVGRSYEQYF
. TRBJ2-3 . 15 TRBV5-1 TGCGCCAGCAGTCAGACCCCTCGGGGCACAGATACGCAGTATTTT CASSQTPRGTDTQYF
. TRBJ1-1 . 14 TRBV4-1 TGCGCCAGCAGCCAAGATAGACAAACTCTTGAAGCTTTCTTT CASSQDRQTLEAFF
TRBD2 TRBJ2-1 many 15 TRBV6-4 TGTGCCAGCAGTCCAGCGGGGGGCTCCTACAATGAGCAGTTCTTC CASSPAGGSYNEQFF
. TRBJ2-3 . 15 TRBV4-1 TGCGCCAGCAGCCAAGAGAAGCTCTGGGGCGATACGCAGTATTTT CASSQEKLWGDTQYF
. TRBJ2-7 once 13 TRBV2 TGTGCCAGCAGTCCGTACAGGGACTACGAGCAGTACTTC CASSPYRDYEQYF
TRBD1 TRBJ1-6 . 15 TRBV6-5 TGTGCCAGCAGTTCCAGTCGACAGGGGCAGTCACCCCTCCACTTT CASSSSRQGQSPLHF
. TRBJ2-1 few 13 TRBV6-5 TGTGCCAGCAGTTACTCAACAAACAATGAGCAGTTCTTC CASSYSTNNEQFF
. TRBJ2-1 . 11 TRBV19 TGTGCCAGTAGTATGCGTGGTGAGCAGTTCTTC CASSMRGEQFF
. TRBJ1-5 . 15 TRBV24-1 TGTGCCACCAGTGGGGGATCGGGATCTGGTCAGCCCCAGCATTTT CATSGGSGSGQPQHF
. TRBJ1-6 . 17 TRBV5-6 TGTGCCAGCACCCGCACACGGGAGGGTCCTTATAATTCACCCCTCCACTTT CASTRTREGPYNSPLHF
. TRBJ2-5 . 18 TRBV4-1 TGCGCCAGCAGCCAAGACCATTTGAGGGGGGGCCTCCAAGAGACCCAGTACTTC CASSQDHLRGGLQETQYF
. TRBJ2-3 . 13 TRBV28 TGTGCCAGCAGTTCGGTGATTACAGATACGCAGTATTTT CASSSVITDTQYF
. TRBJ2-3 . 12 TRBV6-1 TGTGCCAGCAGTGAGGGGGGAGATACGCAGTATTTT CASSEGGDTQYF
. TRBJ1-1 . 14 TRBV2 TGTGCCAGCAGCCGAGAAGGACAGTACACTGAAGCTTTCTTT CASSREGQYTEAFF
TRBD1 TRBJ1-2 . 12 TRBV19 TGTGCCAGTAGCAGGACAGGTCGGGGCTACACCTTC CASSRTGRGYTF
. TRBJ2-7 . 15 TRBV6-5 TGTGCCAGCAGCTCCCCCCAGATCGGGGAATACGAGCAGTACTTC CASSSPQIGEYEQYF
TRBD1 TRBJ1-3 once 17 TRBV7-9 TGTGCCAGCAGCCCACCGGGACAGGGGGCTTCTGGAAACACCATATATTTT CASSPPGQGASGNTIYF
TRBD1 TRBJ1-4 . 16 TRBV3-1/TRBV3-2 TGTGCCAGCAGCCAAGGGACAGGGTCGCTGGGAGAAAAACTGTTTTTT CASSQGTGSLGEKLFF
. TRBJ2-7 . 14 TRBV5-1 TGCGCCAGCAGCCCCTACAGACTACCCTACGAGCAGTACTTC CASSPYRLPYEQYF
TRBD2 TRBJ2-5 . 17 TRBV28 TGTGCCAGCAGGCTTTCCGGGACTAGCGGACTACAAGAGACCCAGTACTTC CASRLSGTSGLQETQYF
TRBD1 TRBJ2-7 . 13 TRBV6-5 TGTGCCAGCGGCCCAGGGGGTACCTACGAGCAGTACTTC CASGPGGTYEQYF
. TRBJ2-1 . 15 TRBV21-1 TGTGCCAGCAGCAAGCCCCCGGGGATCTACAATGAGCAGTTCTTC CASSKPPGIYNEQFF
TRBD1 TRBJ1-6 few 14 TRBV27 TGTGCCAGCAGGACCGGGACAGGGAATTCACCCCTCCACTTT CASRTGTGNSPLHF
TRBD1 TRBJ1-1 . 16 TRBV11-2 TGTGCCAGCAGCTTATGGGGGACAGTCTCGAACACTGAAGCTTTCTTT CASSLWGTVSNTEAFF
. TRBJ1-1 . 14 TRBV28 TGTGCCAGCACCTTAAGAGGGGCGGGAACTGAAGCTTTCTTT CASTLRGAGTEAFF